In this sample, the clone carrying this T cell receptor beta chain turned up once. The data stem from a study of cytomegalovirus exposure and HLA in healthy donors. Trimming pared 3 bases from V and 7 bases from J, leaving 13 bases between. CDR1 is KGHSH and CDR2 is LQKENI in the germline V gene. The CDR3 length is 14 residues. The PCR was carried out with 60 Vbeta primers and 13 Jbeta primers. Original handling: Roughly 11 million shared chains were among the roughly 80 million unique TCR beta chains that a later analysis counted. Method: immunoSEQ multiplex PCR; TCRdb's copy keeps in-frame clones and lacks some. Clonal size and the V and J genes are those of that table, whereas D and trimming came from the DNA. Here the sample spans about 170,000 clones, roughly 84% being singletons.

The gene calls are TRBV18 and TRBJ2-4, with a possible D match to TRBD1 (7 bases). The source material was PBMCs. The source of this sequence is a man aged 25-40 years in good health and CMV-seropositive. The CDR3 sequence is CASSPQGGVNIQYF. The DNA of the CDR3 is TGTGCCAGCTCACCCCAGGGGGGAGTGAACATTCAGTACTTC.